This T cell receptor beta chain was found in a study of blood T cell repertoires in COVID-19. The method was immunoSEQ multiplex PCR; TCRdb's version includes in-frame clones alone and lacks a portion of them. The repertoire holds 320,000 or so clones, with 75% to 90% as singletons. The V gene's germline CDR1 is SGHAT and CDR2 FQDESV (reference sequence). The CDR3 runs 14 residues. V was trimmed by 6 bases and J by 1 base, leaving 12 bases between them. This clonotype originated in a man in his sixties who had recovered from COVID-19. Sequencing was carried out using PBMCs or T cells enriched from blood (not recorded which). The rearrangement uses TRBV11-1 and TRBJ1-1, with no clear D. The CDR3 DNA reads TGTGCCAGCAGACTAATCTCTGGGAACACTGAAGCTTTCTTT. Translating gives CASRLISGNTEAFF.